This TCR beta chain comes out of a study of memory CD4+ T cells and cytomegalovirus serostatus. As for the study in general: This sample comes from healthy Belgian adults, under 10 CMV seropositive, 20 to 25 seronegative.

The protocol was immunoSEQ multiplex PCR, while the TCRdb copy is restricted to in-frame clones and leaves out a portion. The table has under 70,000 clones, approximately 78% seen once. This CDR3 spans 16 amino acids. V was trimmed by 2 bases and J by 2 bases, leaving 12 bases between them. Germline CDR1 reads MNHNS; CDR2 reads SASEGT. Single viable CD3+CD4+CD8-CD45RO+ cells were sorted as the memory CD4+ T cells. Positive selection with CD4 microbeads enriched total CD4+ T cells. V is TRBV6-1 and J is TRBJ2-2; D possibly matches TRBD1 or TRBD2 (5 bases each). The receptor's source is an adult in good health and CMV-seronegative. Sequencing was carried out using memory CD4+ T cells from blood. The CDR3 DNA reads as TGTGCCAGCAGTGAACAGGCAGGGAGTAACACCGGGGAGCTGTTTTTT. Amino acids: CASSEQAGSNTGELFF.